What follows is one T cell receptor (beta chain) and its context. The CDR3 has 16 residues. Germline V gene data show CDR1 as SGHVS and CDR2 as FNYEAQ. V lost 5 bases and J lost 7; bases outside the gene matches: 12. This specimen belongs to a study of cytomegalovirus exposure and HLA in healthy donors. Primers included in the PCR were 60 Vbeta and 13 Jbeta primers. Some clones are missing from TCRdb's copy, which holds only in-frame ones; the method was immunoSEQ multiplex PCR. The sample records some 87,000 clones, around 79% being singletons. This chain uses TRBV7-6 with TRBJ2-1; TRBD2 matches 9 bases. Sequencing input: PBMCs. The sequence derives from a man between 18 and 29 years old in good health and CMV-seropositive. CDR3 protein: CASSPSSGTGMNEQFF. CDR3 sequence (DNA): TGTGCCAGCAGCCCCTCTAGCGGGACGGGGATGAATGAGCAGTTCTTC.